This T cell receptor beta chain was observed in a study of shared clonotypes between healthy human individuals. For the study at large: Used for every donor were three CD4 naive, three CD4 memory, two CD8 naive and one CD8 memory plate.

Overall study results and limits: Depth was large, yet rarefaction showed that sorted-subset sequencing was incomplete. The naive CD4 repertoires of several donors were compared, and 5% to 6.5% of clonotypes were shared.

The V end was cut by 2 bases, the J end by 8 bases, with 13 bases between. The CDR3 sequence is 14 residues long. From germline, CDR1 is SGHRS and CDR2 YFSETQ. Terminally differentiated effector memory CD45RA+ cells were excluded by CCR7 positive selection of CD45RO-negative cells. This clone was seen only a few times. The antigen is undetermined. Only in-frame clones appear in the TCRdb table, and some are missing; sequencing was by immunoSEQ multiplex PCR. Here the sample spans 2 million or so clones, about 95% being singletons. The rearrangement joins TRBV5-1 to TRBJ1-4; no clear D. Sequencing used naive CD8+ T cells sorted from blood. This TCR was recovered from a man in his late teens or twenties in good health. The CDR3 DNA sequence: TGCGCCAGCAGCTTAGGAGGAGGCTTGGAAAAACTGTTTTTT. Amino acid sequence: CASSLGGGLEKLFF.